This T cell receptor (beta chain) emerged from a study of blood T cell repertoires in COVID-19. Study background: There were acute and convalescent COVID-19 samples, and they came from the United States, Italy and Spain.

Assignment of participants to cohorts was predicated upon participant-reported clinical history. Exposed volunteers were people who met a COVID-19 case within 2 weeks before study entry. Original methodology: Cell counts per sample came from amplifying reference gene primers. The data were produced by immunoSEQ multiplex PCR, yet TCRdb's version contains in-frame clones alone and is incomplete. For V, J and clone size, that table is used; D and trimming come from the DNA. The sample yields roughly 280,000 clones, around 93% seen once. This TCR came from a man between 35 and 55 years old who had been exposed to COVID-19. Sequencing was performed on PBMCs or T cells enriched from blood (not recorded which).

The CDR3 sequence: CASSLAVEVLYGYTF. CDR3 coding DNA: TGTGCCAGCAGTTTAGCGGTGGAAGTACTCTATGGCTACACCTTC. The chain has TRBV28 and TRBJ1-2; D unclear. Trimming cost V 2 bases and J 4 bases, with 14 bases left between them. Germline CDR1 is MDHEN and CDR2 is SYDVKM. There are 15 residues in the CDR3.